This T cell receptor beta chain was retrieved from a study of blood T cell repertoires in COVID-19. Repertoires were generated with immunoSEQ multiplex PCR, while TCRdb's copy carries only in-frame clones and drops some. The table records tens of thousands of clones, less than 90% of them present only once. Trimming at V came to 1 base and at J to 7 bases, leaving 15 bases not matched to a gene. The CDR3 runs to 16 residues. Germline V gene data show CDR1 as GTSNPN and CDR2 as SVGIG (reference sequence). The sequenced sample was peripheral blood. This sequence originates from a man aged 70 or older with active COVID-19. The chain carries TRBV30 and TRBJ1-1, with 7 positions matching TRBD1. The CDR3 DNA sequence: TGTGCCTGGAGTGCCCCGACAGGGCGAGTTCTTATTGAAGCTTTCTTT. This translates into CAWSAPTGRVLIEAFF. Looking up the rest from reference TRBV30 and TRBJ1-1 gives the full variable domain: SQTIHQWPATLVQPVGSPLSLECTVEGTSNPNLYWYRQAAGRGLQLLFYSVGIGQISSEVPQNLSASRPQDRQFILSSKKLLLSDSGFYLCAWSAPTGRVLIEAFFGQGTRLTVV.